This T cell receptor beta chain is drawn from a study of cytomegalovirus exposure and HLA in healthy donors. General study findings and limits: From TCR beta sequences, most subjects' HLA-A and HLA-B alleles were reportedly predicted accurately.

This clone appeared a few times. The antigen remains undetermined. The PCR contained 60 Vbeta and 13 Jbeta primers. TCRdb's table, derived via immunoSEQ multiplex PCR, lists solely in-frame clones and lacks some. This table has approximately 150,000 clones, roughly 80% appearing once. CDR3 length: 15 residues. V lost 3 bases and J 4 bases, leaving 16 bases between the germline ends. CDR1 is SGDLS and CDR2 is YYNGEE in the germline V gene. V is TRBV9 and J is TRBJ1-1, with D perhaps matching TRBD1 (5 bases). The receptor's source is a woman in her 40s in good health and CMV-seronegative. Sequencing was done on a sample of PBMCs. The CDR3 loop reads CASSGIGTGVTEAFF. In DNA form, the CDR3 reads TGTGCCAGCAGCGGGATAGGGACGGGGGTCACTGAAGCTTTCTTT. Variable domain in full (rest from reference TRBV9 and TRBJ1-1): DSGVTQTPKHLITATGQRVTLRCSPRSGDLSVYWYQQSLDQGLQFLIQYYNGEERAKGNILERFSAQQFPDLHSELNLSSLELGDSALYFCASSGIGTGVTEAFFGQGTRLTVV.